The 15 T cell receptor beta chains listed next were all sequenced from one sample in a study of CD8 T cells in Susac syndrome. Reverse transcription of roughly 0.5 to 1 ug RNA used random hexamers. TCRdb reprocessed the immunoSEQ multiplex PCR reads via MiXCR and lists one record per CDR3 protein. This sample has 80,000 to 90,000 distinct CDR3 sequences, with around 95% found just once. The source material was CD8+ T cells from PBMCs. Every receptor here comes from a human donor with Susac syndrome.

V and J are TRBV3-1 and TRBJ2-1; D is unresolved. Trimming took off 1 base at V and 4 bases at J, with 8 bases between the two ends. The V gene's germline CDR1 is LGHDT and CDR2 YNNKEL (reference sequence). This CDR3 region has 14 residues. In DNA, the CDR3 is TGTGCCAGCAGCCAAGGACTCGATTACAATGAGCAGTTCTTC. Amino acids: CASSQGLDYNEQFF.

The V call is TRBV6-6, the J call TRBJ2-3; D might be TRBD1 or TRBD2, each matching 5 bases. CDR3 length equals 15 residues. Trimming took off 5 bases at V and 2 bases at J, with 14 bases between the two ends. CDR1 and CDR2 (germline): MNHNY, SVGAGI (reference sequence). CDR3 in amino acids: CASSTPGPDTDTQYF. CDR3 in DNA: TGTGCCAGCAGTACTCCGGGACCAGACACAGATACGCAGTATTTT.

CDR3 bases: TGCAGTGCTAGAGAGGATAAACTCTCCTACGAGCAGTACTTC. Translating gives CSAREDKLSYEQYF. The rearrangement uses TRBV20-1 and TRBJ2-7; no clear D gene. Germline lookup yields CDR1 DFQATT and CDR2 SNEGSKA (reference sequence). V lost 0 bases and J 0 bases, leaving 9 bases between the germline ends. The CDR3 length is 14 residues.

Only a few counts were recorded for this clonotype. The CDR3 reads CASSHGNEQFF. CDR3 bases: TGCGCCAGCAGCCATGGGAATGAGCAGTTCTTC. The chain is built from TRBV4-1 and TRBJ2-1; no definite D call. The germline V gene encodes CDR1 MGHRA and CDR2 YSYEKL. V was clipped by 3 bases and J by 7 bases, with 4 bases between them. This CDR3 spans 11 amino acids.

The rearrangement joins TRBV4-3 to TRBJ2-1, with 8 bases lining up with TRBD2. The V and J ends lost 5 bases and 6 bases, in that order; junction bases with no gene match: 12. Germline V gives CDR1 LGHNA, CDR2 YSLEER. CDR3 length equals 16 residues. DNA for the CDR3: TGCGCCAGCAGCAGCTTCACGGGAGGGCCAGGCAATGAGCAGTTCTTC. Translation: CASSSFTGGPGNEQFF.

The V call is TRBV24-1, the J call TRBJ2-2; 10 bases are shared with TRBD1. This CDR3 spans 15 amino acids. V lost 4 bases and J lost 7; bases outside the gene matches: 5. Germline V gives CDR1 KGHDR, CDR2 SFDVKD. This CDR3 is CATSDRQGAGGELFF. The CDR3, as DNA: TGTGCCACCAGTGACCGACAGGGGGCGGGCGGGGAGCTGTTTTTT.

This chain connects TRBV7-9 to TRBJ1-5; D is unclear. Germline CDR1 is SEHNR and CDR2 is FQNEAQ (reference sequence). The V end was cut by 0 bases, the J end by 5 bases, with 8 bases between. This CDR3 region has 14 residues. In DNA, the CDR3 is TGTGCCAGCAGCTTAGCCCCCGGGGATCAGCCCCAGCATTTT. This codes for CASSLAPGDQPQHF. Full variable domain (missing parts from reference TRBV7-9 and TRBJ1-5): DTGVSQNPRHKITKRGQNVTFRCDPISEHNRLYWYRQTLGQGPEFLTYFQNEAQLEKSRLLSDRFSAERPKGSFSTLEIQRTEQGDSAMYLCASSLAPGDQPQHFGDGTRLSIL.

This chain uses TRBV7-9 with TRBJ2-2; 7 positions agree with TRBD1. With 4 bases clipped from V and 1 base from J, the junction kept 6 bases outside the gene matches. Germline CDR1 is SEHNR and CDR2 is FQNEAQ (reference sequence). The CDR3 consists of 16 residues. Written as DNA, the CDR3 is TGTGCCAGCAGCTACACCCGGGACAGGAACACCGGGGAGCTGTTTTTT. As protein: CASSYTRDRNTGELFF.

This clonotype was counted once. V usage is TRBV30 and J usage is TRBJ2-1; D may be TRBD2 (5 bases). This CDR3 is built from 14 residues. Germline values: CDR1 GTSNPN, CDR2 SVGIG (reference sequence). The V and J ends lost 0 bases and 9 bases respectively, with 15 bases between them. The CDR3 spells CAWSVLLSDGEQFF. For the CDR3, the DNA is TGTGCCTGGAGTGTACTGCTTAGCGACGGTGAGCAGTTCTTC.

This chain connects TRBV29-1 to TRBJ1-1; the D is unclear. Germline CDR1 SQVTM, CDR2 ANQGSEA. The V end lost 3 bases, the J end lost 8 bases, and 10 bases lay between the germline ends. The CDR3 sequence is 11 residues long. CDR3 sequence: CSVDRSPEAFF. In DNA, the CDR3 is TGCAGCGTTGACCGGTCCCCCGAAGCTTTCTTT.

The chain joins TRBV29-1 to TRBJ2-1, with D uncertain. CDR3 length equals 13 residues. Trimming removed 0 bases at V and 0 bases at J, with 3 bases between. CDR1 and CDR2 from the germline V gene are SQVTM and ANQGSEA. The CDR3 spells CSVEDNSYNEQFF. The CDR3 DNA follows: TGCAGCGTTGAAGACAACTCCTACAATGAGCAGTTCTTC.

CDR3 nucleotide sequence: TGCAGCGTTTTAGGGTCAGAGACCCAGTACTTC. Translated, it gives CSVLGSETQYF. The rearrangement uses TRBV29-1 and TRBJ2-5; D not resolved. CDR3 length: 11 amino acids. Germline CDR1 is SQVTM and CDR2 is ANQGSEA. V lost 5 bases to trimming and J lost 4 bases, with 8 bases between them.

The rearrangement links TRBV13 to TRBJ2-3; D is possibly TRBD2 (6 bases). CDR1 is PRHDT and CDR2 is FYEKMQ in the germline V gene (reference sequence). Trimming cost V 5 bases and J 6 bases, with 15 bases left between them. The CDR3 has 14 amino acids. The CDR3 nucleotides are TGTGCCAGCAGCCCGGAAGTGGGAGGCGATACGCAGTATTTT. It encodes CASSPEVGGDTQYF.

V is TRBV27 and J is TRBJ2-7; possibly TRBD1 for D (6 bases). V lost 2 bases, J lost 1 base, and 6 bases lay in between. Germline V gives CDR1 MNHEY, CDR2 SMNVEV (reference sequence). The CDR3 covers 13 residues. CDR3 coding DNA: TGTGCCAGCAGTTTAAGGGGGTCCTACGAGCAGTACTTC. This codes for CASSLRGSYEQYF.

This chain uses TRBV15 with TRBJ2-1; D tentatively reads TRBD1 or TRBD2 (5 bases each). The germline V gene encodes CDR1 LNHNV and CDR2 YYDKDF (reference sequence). CDR3 length: 16 amino acids. V shed 8 bases and J shed 0 bases, with 17 bases lying between them. The CDR3 coding sequence is TGTGCCACCGCCGACGGGACGGCGAGCTCCTACAATGAGCAGTTCTTC. This codes for CATADGTASSYNEQFF. The full variable domain, in which reference TRBV15 and TRBJ2-1 provide the parts outside the CDR3, is DAMVIQNPRYQVTQFGKPVTLSCSQTLNHNVMYWYQQKSSQAPKLLFHYYDKDFNNEADTPDNFQSRRPNTSFCFLDIRSPGLGDTAMYLCATADGTASSYNEQFFGPGTRLTVL.